Described below is a single T cell receptor beta chain sequence and its context. Clones were sequenced by immunoSEQ multiplex PCR, and TCRdb holds only the in-frame ones, with some missing. The table shows over 450,000 clones, with about 88% occurring only once. This CDR3 has 14 amino acids. V shed 3 bases and J shed 1 base, with 9 bases lying between them. Per germline, CDR1 LGHDT and CDR2 YNNKEL (reference sequence). Treatment given: roughly 18 received Ad26.COV2.S at low or high dose, single or two shots; 5 received placebo; per-sample allocation not given. Following the first vaccine or placebo injection, samples were taken on day 63. These data originate in a study of Ad26.COV2.S vaccination and SARS-CoV-2 variants.

The source material was peripheral blood, sampled in a trial of Ad26.COV2.S vaccine versus placebo. V is TRBV3-1 (or the pseudogene TRBV3-2) and J is TRBJ1-1, with D hard to call. This clonotype was sampled from a person aged 18-65 years who received the Ad26.COV2.S COVID-19 vaccine or a placebo. This chain's CDR3 is CASSHRQSNTEAFF. CDR3 in DNA: TGTGCCAGCAGCCATAGGCAGTCGAACACTGAAGCTTTCTTT.